This T cell receptor (beta chain) originates from a study of control samples from healthy donors and cancer patients. Assay: immunoSEQ multiplex PCR; the TCRdb copy retains only in-frame clones and omits some. The sample shows about 18,000 clones, 70% to 90% of them seen only once. This clone was detected once. The CDR3 extends over 16 amino acids. After removal of 3 bases from V and 6 bases from J, the junction contained 7 bases not matched to a gene. The germline gives CDR1 SNHLY, CDR2 FYNNEI. J is TRBJ1-5 and V is TRBV2; 11 bases line up with TRBD1. This sequence was found in a woman in her 70s with colorectal cancer. Sequencing input: PBMCs. This chain's CDR3 is CASSDPGQGGVQPQHF. The CDR3 DNA sequence: TGTGCCAGCAGTGACCCGGGACAGGGGGGGGTTCAGCCCCAGCATTTT.